This TCR beta chain was observed in a study of blood T cell repertoires in COVID-19. As for the study in general: Acute-phase and convalescent COVID-19 samples originated in the United States, Italy and Spain. PBMCs, B-cell-depleted T cells, or T cells were the source of the cDNA or gDNA that made up the material.

The CDR3 has 16 amino acids. Germline V gives CDR1 SGHDN, CDR2 FVKESK. The ends were cut back, 4 bases at V and 7 bases at J, with 20 bases in the middle. How the authors handled the data: Using reference gene primer amplification, nucleated cell counts were estimated. Some clones are missing from TCRdb's copy, which holds only in-frame ones; the method was immunoSEQ multiplex PCR. V and J calls and clone size follow that table, whereas D and trimming were derived from the DNA. The sample records some 110,000 clones, over 55% being singletons. The chain couples TRBV14 to TRBJ2-1, with D unresolved. Sequencing input: peripheral blood. This sequence originates from a human donor with acute or convalescent COVID-19. The donor label of this sample is uncertain. The chain's CDR3 is CASSRDEFGVGNEQFF. CDR3 DNA: TGTGCCAGCAGCCGAGATGAATTTGGAGTCGGGAATGAGCAGTTCTTC.